A selection of T cell receptor beta chains follows, all from one sample in a study of identical twins. MiXCR was run by TCRdb on the 5' RACE reads, yielding one entry per CDR3 protein. The data show 690,000 or so distinct CDR3 sequences, with about 9.4% seen just once and 0.75% to 1% held by the top ten. These records were also assigned to another study, of yellow fever vaccine responses in identical twins.

Specimen: PBMCs. The source is a woman younger than 30 in good health. Both conserved end residues are part of each CDR3. Fields, in order: CDR3 length, J gene, D gene, clone size, V gene, CDR3 DNA, CDR3 protein. The D gene is left open where the match is weak. Clone size appears in some rows only: once, few, many, or a class for an expanded clone.

16,TRBJ2-3,.,.,TRBV15,TGTGCCACCAGCGTCCACAGGTCTCCGGACGCAGATACGCAGTATTTT,CATSVHRSPDADTQYF
16,TRBJ2-7,.,many,TRBV3-1,TGTGCCAGCAGCCAAAAGCCCACAGGGAGTAGCTCCGAGCAGTACTTC,CASSQKPTGSSSEQYF
16,TRBJ1-1,TRBD1,.,TRBV5-1,TGCGCCAGCAGCTCCTTACAGGGGGAAATGAACACTGAAGCTTTCTTT,CASSSLQGEMNTEAFF
14,TRBJ2-2,TRBD1,.,TRBV18,TGTGCCAGCTCGACGGGACAGGGAGTCGGGGAGCTGTTTTTT,CASSTGQGVGELFF
15,TRBJ2-1,.,few,TRBV2,TGTGCCAGCAGTGAAACGCTAGTTCCGCCTAATGAGCAGTTCTTC,CASSETLVPPNEQFF
17,TRBJ1-1,.,.,TRBV14,TGTGCCAGCAGCCAAGTCCGGACAGTGAGGGTGAACACTGAAGCTTTCTTT,CASSQVRTVRVNTEAFF
12,TRBJ2-7,.,.,TRBV21-1,TGTGCCAGCCACGGGGTAAGCTACGAGCAGTACTTC,CASHGVSYEQYF
13,TRBJ2-3,.,many,TRBV12-3/TRBV12-4,TGTGCCAGCAGCGTAACTAGCCCAGATACGCAGTATTTT,CASSVTSPDTQYF
13,TRBJ2-1,.,.,TRBV24-1,TGTGCCACCAGGGGGAATACAATCGGTGAGCAGTTCTTC,CATRGNTIGEQFF
12,TRBJ2-5,.,many,TRBV6-6,TGTGCCAGCAGTTACTTCCAAGAGACCCAGTACTTC,CASSYFQETQYF
13,TRBJ1-1,.,few,TRBV6-1,TGTGCCAGCGGAAGGGCAGGGAGCACTGAAGCTTTCTTT,CASGRAGSTEAFF